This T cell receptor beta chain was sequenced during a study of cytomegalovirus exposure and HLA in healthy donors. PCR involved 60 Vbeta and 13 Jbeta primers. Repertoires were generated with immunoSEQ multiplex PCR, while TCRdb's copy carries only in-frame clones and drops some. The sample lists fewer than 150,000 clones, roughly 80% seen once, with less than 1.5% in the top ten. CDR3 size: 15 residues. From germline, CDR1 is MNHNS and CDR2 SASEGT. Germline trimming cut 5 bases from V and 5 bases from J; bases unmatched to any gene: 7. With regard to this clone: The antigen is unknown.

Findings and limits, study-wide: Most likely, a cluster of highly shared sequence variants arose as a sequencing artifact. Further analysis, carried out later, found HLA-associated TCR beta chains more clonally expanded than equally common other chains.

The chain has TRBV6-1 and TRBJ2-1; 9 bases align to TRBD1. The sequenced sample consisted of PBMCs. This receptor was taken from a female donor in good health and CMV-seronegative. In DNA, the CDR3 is TGTGCCAGCAGTATTACAGGGGGCGGTCACAATGAGCAGTTCTTC. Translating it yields CASSITGGGHNEQFF.